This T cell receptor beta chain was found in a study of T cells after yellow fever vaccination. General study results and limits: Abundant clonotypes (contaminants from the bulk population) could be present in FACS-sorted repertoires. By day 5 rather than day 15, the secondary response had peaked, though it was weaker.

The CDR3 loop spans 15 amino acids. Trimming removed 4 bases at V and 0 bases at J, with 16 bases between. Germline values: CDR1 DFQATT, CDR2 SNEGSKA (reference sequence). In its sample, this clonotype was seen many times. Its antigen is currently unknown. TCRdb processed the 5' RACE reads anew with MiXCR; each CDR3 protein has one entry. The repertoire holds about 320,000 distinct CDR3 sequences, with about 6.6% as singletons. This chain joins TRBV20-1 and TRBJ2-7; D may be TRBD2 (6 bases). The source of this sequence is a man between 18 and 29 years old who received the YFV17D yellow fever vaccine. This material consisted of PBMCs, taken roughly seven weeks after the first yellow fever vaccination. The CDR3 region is CSAIGEEESSYEQYF. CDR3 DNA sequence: TGCAGTGCTATAGGGGAGGAGGAAAGCTCCTACGAGCAGTACTTC.